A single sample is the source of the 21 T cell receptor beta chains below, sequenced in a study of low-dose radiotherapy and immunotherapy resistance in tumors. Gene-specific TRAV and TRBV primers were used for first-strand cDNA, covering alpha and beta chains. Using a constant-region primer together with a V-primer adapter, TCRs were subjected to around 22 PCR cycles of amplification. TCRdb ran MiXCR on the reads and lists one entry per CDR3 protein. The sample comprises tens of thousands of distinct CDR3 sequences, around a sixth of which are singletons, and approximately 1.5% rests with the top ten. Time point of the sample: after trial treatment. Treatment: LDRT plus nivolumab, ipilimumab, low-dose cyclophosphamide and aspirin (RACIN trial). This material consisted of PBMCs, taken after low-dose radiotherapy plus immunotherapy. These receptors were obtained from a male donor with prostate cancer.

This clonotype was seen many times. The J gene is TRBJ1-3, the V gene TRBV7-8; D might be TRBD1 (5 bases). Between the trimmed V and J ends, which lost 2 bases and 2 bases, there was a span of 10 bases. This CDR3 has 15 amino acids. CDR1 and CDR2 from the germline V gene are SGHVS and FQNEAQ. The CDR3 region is CASSLWKGPGNTIYF. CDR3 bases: TGTGCCAGCAGCTTATGGAAGGGGCCTGGAAACACCATATATTTT.

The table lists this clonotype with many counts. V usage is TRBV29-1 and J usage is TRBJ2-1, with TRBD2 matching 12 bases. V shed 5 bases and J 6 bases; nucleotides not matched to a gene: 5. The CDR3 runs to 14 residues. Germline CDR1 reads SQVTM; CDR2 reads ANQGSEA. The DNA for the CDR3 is TGCAGCGTTCGACTAGCGGGAGTTCGCAATGAGCAGTTCTTC. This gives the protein CSVRLAGVRNEQFF.

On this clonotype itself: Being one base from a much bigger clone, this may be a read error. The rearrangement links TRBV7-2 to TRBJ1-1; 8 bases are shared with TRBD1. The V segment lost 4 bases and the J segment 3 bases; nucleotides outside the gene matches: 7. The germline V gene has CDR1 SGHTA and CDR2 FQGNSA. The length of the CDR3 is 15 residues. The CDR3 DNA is TGTGCCAGCAGCTCTTGGACAGGGCCGGACACTGAAGCTTTCTTT. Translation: CASSSWTGPDTEAFF.

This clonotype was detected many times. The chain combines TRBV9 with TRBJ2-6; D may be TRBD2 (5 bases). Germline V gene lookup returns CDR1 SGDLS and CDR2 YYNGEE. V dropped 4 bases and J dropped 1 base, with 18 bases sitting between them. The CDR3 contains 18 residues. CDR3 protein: CASSPRSWERSGANVLTF. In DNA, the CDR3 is TGTGCCAGCAGCCCAAGGAGCTGGGAGAGATCTGGGGCCAACGTCCTGACTTTC. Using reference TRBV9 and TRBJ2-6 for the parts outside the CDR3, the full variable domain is DSGVTQTPKHLITATGQRVTLRCSPRSGDLSVYWYQQSLDQGLQFLIQYYNGEERAKGNILERFSAQQFPDLHSELNLSSLELGDSALYFCASSPRSWERSGANVLTFGAGSRLTVL.

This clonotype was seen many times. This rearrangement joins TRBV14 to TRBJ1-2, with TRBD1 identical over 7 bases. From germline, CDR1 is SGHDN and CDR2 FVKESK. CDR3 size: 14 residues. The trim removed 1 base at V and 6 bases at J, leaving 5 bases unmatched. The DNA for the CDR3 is TGTGCCAGCAGCCAAGTCGACAGGGTCAATGGCTACACCTTC. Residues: CASSQVDRVNGYTF.

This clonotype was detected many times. Here the CDR3 DNA reads TGTGCCAGCAGCTTAAGTCCCGCGGGAAGTGGTGAGCAGTTCTTC. Amino acids: CASSLSPAGSGEQFF. V gene TRBV7-3 combines with J gene TRBJ2-1; a possible D gene is TRBD2 (6 bases). Deletions cut 1 base from V and 9 bases from J, with 16 bases between. Germline V gene lookup returns CDR1 SGHTA and CDR2 FQGTGA. The CDR3 extends over 15 amino acids.

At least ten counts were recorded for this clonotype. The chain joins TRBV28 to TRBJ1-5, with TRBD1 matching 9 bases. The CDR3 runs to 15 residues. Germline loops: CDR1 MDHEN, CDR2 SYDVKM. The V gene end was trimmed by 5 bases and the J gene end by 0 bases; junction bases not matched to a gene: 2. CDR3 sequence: CASSRTGDSNQPQHF. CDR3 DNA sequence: TGTGCCAGCAGTAGGACAGGGGATAGCAATCAGCCCCAGCATTTT.

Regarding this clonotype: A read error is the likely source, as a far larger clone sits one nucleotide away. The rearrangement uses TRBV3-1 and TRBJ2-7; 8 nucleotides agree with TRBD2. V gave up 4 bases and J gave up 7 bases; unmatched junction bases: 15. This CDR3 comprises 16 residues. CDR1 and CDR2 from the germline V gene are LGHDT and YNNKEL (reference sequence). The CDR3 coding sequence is TGTGCCAGCAGCCCCCGCCTTGCCGGGAGGGTCAATGAGCAGTACTTC. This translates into CASSPRLAGRVNEQYF.

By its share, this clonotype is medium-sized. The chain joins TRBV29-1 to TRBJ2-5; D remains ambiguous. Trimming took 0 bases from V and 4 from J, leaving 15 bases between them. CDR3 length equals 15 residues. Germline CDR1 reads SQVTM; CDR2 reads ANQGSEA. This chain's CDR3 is CSVEDGITVGETQYF. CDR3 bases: TGCAGCGTTGAAGATGGTATTACAGTTGGAGAGACCCAGTACTTC.

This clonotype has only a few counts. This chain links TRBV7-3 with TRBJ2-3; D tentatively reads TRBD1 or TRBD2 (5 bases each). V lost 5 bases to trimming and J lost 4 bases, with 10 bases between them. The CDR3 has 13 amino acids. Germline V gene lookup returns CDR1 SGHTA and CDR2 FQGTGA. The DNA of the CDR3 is TGTGCCAGCAGCAAAACGGGGCCAGATACGCAGTATTTT. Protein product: CASSKTGPDTQYF.

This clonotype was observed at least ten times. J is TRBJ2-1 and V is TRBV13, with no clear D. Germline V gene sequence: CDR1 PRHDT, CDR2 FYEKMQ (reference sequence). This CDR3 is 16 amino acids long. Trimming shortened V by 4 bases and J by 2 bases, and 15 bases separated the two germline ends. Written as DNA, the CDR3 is TGTGCCAGCAGCTCACCGGAAGGGATGGCCTACAATGAGCAGTTCTTC. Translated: CASSSPEGMAYNEQFF.

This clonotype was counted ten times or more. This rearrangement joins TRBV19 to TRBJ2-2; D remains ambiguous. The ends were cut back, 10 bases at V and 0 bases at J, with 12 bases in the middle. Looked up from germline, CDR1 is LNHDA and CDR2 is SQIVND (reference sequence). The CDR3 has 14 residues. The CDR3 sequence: CAITAGANTGELFF. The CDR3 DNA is TGTGCCATTACCGCAGGAGCGAACACCGGGGAGCTGTTTTTT. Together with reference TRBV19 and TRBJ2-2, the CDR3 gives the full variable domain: DGGITQSPKYLFRKEGQNVTLSCEQNLNHDAMYWYRQDPGQGLRLIYYSQIVNDFQKGDIAEGYSVSREKKESFPLTVTSAQKNPTAFYLCAITAGANTGELFFGEGSRLTVL.

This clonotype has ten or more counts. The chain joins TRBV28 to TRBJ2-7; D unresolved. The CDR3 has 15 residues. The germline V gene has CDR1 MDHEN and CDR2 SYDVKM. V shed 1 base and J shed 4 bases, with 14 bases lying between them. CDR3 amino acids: CASSLLAGGRYEQYF. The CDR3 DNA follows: TGTGCCAGCAGTTTATTGGCTGGTGGCCGTTACGAGCAGTACTTC.

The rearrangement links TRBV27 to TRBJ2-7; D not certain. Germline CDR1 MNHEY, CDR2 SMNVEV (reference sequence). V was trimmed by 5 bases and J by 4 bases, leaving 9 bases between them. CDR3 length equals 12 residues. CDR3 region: CASSRTGYEQYF. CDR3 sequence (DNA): TGTGCCAGCAGTAGGACCGGTTACGAGCAGTACTTC.

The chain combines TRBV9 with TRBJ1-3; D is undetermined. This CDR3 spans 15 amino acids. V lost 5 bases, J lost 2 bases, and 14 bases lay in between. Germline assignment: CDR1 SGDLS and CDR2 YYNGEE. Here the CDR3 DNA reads TGTGCCAGCAGTCCCTGGGGTGGAACTGGAAACACCATATATTTT. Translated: CASSPWGGTGNTIYF.

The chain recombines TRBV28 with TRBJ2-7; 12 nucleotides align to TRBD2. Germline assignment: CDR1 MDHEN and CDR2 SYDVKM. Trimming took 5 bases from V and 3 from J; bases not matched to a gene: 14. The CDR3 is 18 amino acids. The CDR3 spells CASSAARLAGVWSYEQYF. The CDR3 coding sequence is TGTGCCAGCAGTGCTGCAAGACTAGCGGGAGTGTGGAGCTACGAGCAGTACTTC.

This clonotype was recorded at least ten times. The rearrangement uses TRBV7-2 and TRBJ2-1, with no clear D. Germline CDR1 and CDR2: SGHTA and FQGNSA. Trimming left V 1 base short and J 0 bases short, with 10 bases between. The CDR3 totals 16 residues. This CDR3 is CASSLELTSSYNEQFF. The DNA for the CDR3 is TGTGCCAGCAGCTTAGAACTGACAAGCTCCTACAATGAGCAGTTCTTC.

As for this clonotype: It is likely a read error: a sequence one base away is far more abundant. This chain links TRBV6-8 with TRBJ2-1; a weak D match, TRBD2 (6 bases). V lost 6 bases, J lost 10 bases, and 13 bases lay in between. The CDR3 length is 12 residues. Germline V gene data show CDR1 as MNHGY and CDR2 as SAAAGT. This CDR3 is CASSLVRGEQFF. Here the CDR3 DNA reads TGTGCCAGCAGCCTGGTCCGGGGGGAGCAGTTCTTC.

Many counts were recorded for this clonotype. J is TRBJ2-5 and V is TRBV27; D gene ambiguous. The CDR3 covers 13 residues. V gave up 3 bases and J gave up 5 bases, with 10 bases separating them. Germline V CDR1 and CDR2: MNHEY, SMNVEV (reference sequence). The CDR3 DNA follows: TGTGCCAGCAGTTTGGTAGCTTTGGAGACCCAGTACTTC. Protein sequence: CASSLVALETQYF.

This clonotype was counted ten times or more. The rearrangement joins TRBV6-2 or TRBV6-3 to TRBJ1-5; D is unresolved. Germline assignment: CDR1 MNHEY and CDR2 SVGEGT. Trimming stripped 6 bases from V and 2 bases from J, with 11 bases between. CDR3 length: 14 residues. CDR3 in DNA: TGTGCCAGCAGAACCACAGCGCGCAATCAGCCCCAGCATTTT. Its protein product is CASRTTARNQPQHF.

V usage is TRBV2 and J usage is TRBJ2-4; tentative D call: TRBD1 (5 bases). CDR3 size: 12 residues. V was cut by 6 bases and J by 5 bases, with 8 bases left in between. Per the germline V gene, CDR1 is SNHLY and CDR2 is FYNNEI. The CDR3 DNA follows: TGTGCCAGCAGACAAGGGGAAAACATTCAGTACTTC. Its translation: CASRQGENIQYF.